The 25 T cell receptor beta chains below were found in one sample sequenced in a study of T-cell memory formation after mild COVID-19. TCRdb independently ran MiXCR on the 5' RACE reads; one entry per CDR3 protein. The repertoire holds fewer than 200,000 distinct CDR3 sequences, with 10% to 15% as singletons. Sequenced sample: PBMCs or a T cell subset sorted from them (not recorded which). These TCRs come from a man younger than 30 who had mild COVID-19 (a few samples of this study predate the infection). Cell type and time point are not known.

This clonotype has just a few counts. V is TRBV30 and J is TRBJ1-1, with D tentatively TRBD1 (6 bases). V was pared by 0 bases and J by 0 bases, with 8 bases between. Per germline, CDR1 GTSNPN and CDR2 SVGIG (reference sequence). The CDR3 length is 14 residues. CDR3 in DNA: TGTGCCTGGAGTGTACAGGGTCTGAACACTGAAGCTTTCTTT. This gives the protein CAWSVQGLNTEAFF.

The chain employs TRBV7-3 and TRBJ2-5, with D hard to call. Germline CDR1 SGHTA, CDR2 FQGTGA. V dropped 6 bases and J dropped 5 bases, with 22 bases sitting between them. This CDR3 is 16 amino acids long. CDR3 in amino acids: CASRRTAGPRVETQYF. In DNA, the CDR3 is TGTGCCAGCAGGAGAACAGCCGGACCCCGGGTGGAGACCCAGTACTTC.

This clonotype was observed a handful of times. The chain carries TRBV4-3 and TRBJ2-3; D gene ambiguous. The germline V gene has CDR1 LGHNA and CDR2 YSLEER. The CDR3 consists of 16 residues. With 2 bases removed from V and 1 base from J, the gap between germline ends came to 13 bases. The CDR3 loop is CASSQTFDYGTDTQYF. The CDR3 coding sequence is TGCGCCAGCAGCCAAACGTTCGATTACGGCACAGATACGCAGTATTTT.

V gene TRBV24-1 combines with J gene TRBJ2-5; D tentatively fits TRBD1 or TRBD2 (7 bases each). V shed 3 bases and J shed 3 bases, with 16 bases lying between them. The CDR3 sequence is 16 residues long. Germline lookup yields CDR1 KGHDR and CDR2 SFDVKD. The CDR3 DNA is TGTGCCACCAGTGATGCTCGACAGGGAGGGGAAGAGACCCAGTACTTC. Protein sequence: CATSDARQGGEETQYF.

There are a few counts of this clonotype. This chain connects TRBV4-3 to TRBJ2-2; D gene ambiguous. Germline values: CDR1 LGHNA, CDR2 YSLEER. V was cut by 2 bases and J by 3 bases, with 10 bases left in between. This CDR3 is built from 15 residues. DNA for the CDR3: TGCGCCAGCAGCCAAAACGTCAGAGACACCGGGGAGCTGTTTTTT. Encoded protein: CASSQNVRDTGELFF.

This CDR3 reads CASSPDGGYNTEAFF. The CDR3 DNA reads as TGTGCCAGCAGCCCGGACGGGGGGTACAACACTGAAGCTTTCTTT. The gene calls are TRBV5-6 and TRBJ1-1, with TRBD1 as a possible D gene (5 bases). The V end was cut by 4 bases, the J end by 2 bases, with 15 bases between. The CDR3 consists of 15 residues. CDR1 is SGHDT, CDR2 YYEEEE, per germline.

This clonotype showed up many times. The chain joins TRBV7-8 to TRBJ2-5; D call uncertain. The V and J ends lost 0 bases and 0 bases respectively, with 5 bases between them. The germline CDR1 and CDR2 sequences are SGHVS and FQNEAQ. The CDR3 is 14 residues long. The DNA for the CDR3 is TGTGCCAGCAGCTTAGCTTGGCACCAAGAGACCCAGTACTTC. This translates into CASSLAWHQETQYF.

The rearrangement joins TRBV9 to TRBJ2-5; 10 bases are a match to TRBD2. J lost 4 bases, V lost 4 bases, and 7 bases had no gene match. Germline CDR1 and CDR2: SGDLS and YYNGEE. The CDR3 contains 15 residues. CDR3 residues: CASSFSGGPGETQYF. The CDR3 DNA is TGTGCCAGCAGCTTTAGCGGGGGGCCTGGAGAGACCCAGTACTTC.

The genes are TRBV7-3 and TRBJ2-1; possible D gene TRBD1, 7 bases. The germline CDR1 and CDR2 sequences are SGHTA and FQGTGA. Trimming removed 5 bases from V and 0 bases from J, with 14 bases in between. CDR3 length: 16 residues. The CDR3 DNA sequence: TGTGCCAGCAGCCCCCAGGGGGGCTTCTCCTACAATGAGCAGTTCTTC. Its translation: CASSPQGGFSYNEQFF.

V and J are TRBV4-1 and TRBJ2-1, with a tentative D call TRBD2 (7 bases). V lost 3 bases, J lost 5 bases, and 17 bases lay in between. In germline, CDR1 is MGHRA, CDR2 YSYEKL. The CDR3 covers 16 residues. The CDR3 DNA follows: TGCGCCAGCAGCCAGATAGGACGGGGGGCTGACAATGAGCAGTTCTTC. Its translation is CASSQIGRGADNEQFF.

This clonotype has just a few counts. The V call is TRBV7-2, the J call TRBJ1-1; no clear D gene. The germline V gene has CDR1 SGHTA and CDR2 FQGNSA. V was shortened by 5 bases and J by 0 bases, with 7 bases between the two germline ends. CDR3 size: 13 residues. CDR3 protein: CASSPPMNTEAFF. CDR3 DNA: TGTGCCAGCAGCCCACCCATGAACACTGAAGCTTTCTTT.

The chain uses TRBV5-1 and TRBJ2-4; D not resolved. Germline V gene sequence: CDR1 SGHRS, CDR2 YFSETQ. The CDR3 totals 16 residues. The V and J ends lost 4 bases and 0 bases respectively, with 14 bases between them. The CDR3 DNA reads TGCGCCAGCAGCCTGGACCGGGCCCTAGCCAAAAACATTCAGTACTTC. It codes for CASSLDRALAKNIQYF. Variable domain in full (rest from reference TRBV5-1 and TRBJ2-4): KAGVTQTPRYLIKTRGQQVTLSCSPISGHRSVSWYQQTPGQGLQFLFEYFSETQRNKGNFPGRFSGRQFSNSRSEMNVSTLELGDSALYLCASSLDRALAKNIQYFGAGTRLSVL.

V gene TRBV7-9 combines with J gene TRBJ2-1; no firm D call. The germline CDR1 and CDR2 sequences are SEHNR and FQNEAQ (reference sequence). The CDR3 contains 16 residues. With 1 base removed from V and 2 bases from J, the gap between germline ends came to 12 bases. The CDR3 protein is CASSLVADGPYNEQFF. CDR3 nucleotides: TGTGCCAGCAGCTTAGTAGCAGACGGGCCCTACAATGAGCAGTTCTTC.

The chain uses TRBV5-4 and TRBJ2-5; weak D call: TRBD1 (6 bases). This CDR3 is built from 15 residues. Germline lookup yields CDR1 SGHNT and CDR2 YYREEE (reference sequence). With 0 bases removed from V and 5 bases from J, the gap between germline ends came to 14 bases. The CDR3, as DNA: TGTGCCAGCAGCTTGGGATTACAGGGTGATGAGACCCAGTACTTC. Encoded protein: CASSLGLQGDETQYF.

This chain joins TRBV7-2 and TRBJ2-7, with 7 bases lining up with TRBD2. CDR3 size: 15 residues. V was clipped by 4 bases and J by 3 bases; unmatched bases: 9. Germline V gives CDR1 SGHTA, CDR2 FQGNSA. The CDR3 sequence is CASSSQPGGNYEQYF. The CDR3 DNA reads TGTGCCAGCAGCTCTCAACCGGGGGGAAACTACGAGCAGTACTTC.

J is TRBJ2-3 and V is TRBV7-9; D is unresolved. CDR1 is SEHNR, CDR2 FQNEAQ, per germline (reference sequence). The CDR3 spans 13 residues. V was trimmed by 3 bases and J by 8 bases, leaving 12 bases between them. In DNA, the CDR3 is TGTGCCAGCAGCTTGCCAGCTAGAGGTACGCAGTATTTT. Protein: CASSLPARGTQYF.

The V and J genes are TRBV30 and TRBJ2-5; D is unclear. Trimming shortened V by 2 bases and J by 4 bases, and 11 bases separated the two germline ends. The CDR3 contains 13 residues. The germline gives CDR1 GTSNPN, CDR2 SVGIG (reference sequence). CDR3 DNA: TGTGCCTGGAGTAACGTGCCGGGAGAGACCCAGTACTTC. It translates to CAWSNVPGETQYF.

This clonotype turned up a few times. V and J are TRBV13 and TRBJ2-1, with D possibly TRBD2 on 7 matching bases. CDR1 is PRHDT and CDR2 is FYEKMQ in the germline V gene (reference sequence). V was pared by 5 bases and J by 8 bases, with 19 bases between. This CDR3 is 15 amino acids long. The CDR3 DNA is TGTGCCAGCAGCGGAAGGTGGGGGGGGCCCCATGAGCAGTTCTTC. This encodes CASSGRWGGPHEQFF.

The table lists this clonotype with a few counts. This rearrangement joins TRBV4-2 to TRBJ2-3; TRBD2 matches at 9 bases. The length of the CDR3 is 18 residues. Germline V CDR1 and CDR2: LGHNA, YNFKEQ. Trimming cost V 0 bases and J 0 bases; bases outside gene matches: 7. The DNA of the CDR3 is TGTGCCAGCAGCCAAGACCAGGGACTAGCCCAAAGCACAGATACGCAGTATTTT. This encodes CASSQDQGLAQSTDTQYF.

The chain joins TRBV29-1 to TRBJ1-5, with D possibly TRBD1 on 6 matching bases. Germline values: CDR1 SQVTM, CDR2 ANQGSEA. V was pared by 4 bases and J by 5 bases, with 12 bases between. The CDR3 spans 13 residues. The CDR3 coding sequence is TGCAGCGTTGCCCGGGAGGGGGATCAGCCCCAGCATTTT. Amino acid sequence: CSVAREGDQPQHF.

This clonotype occurred a few times. V is TRBV7-2 and J is TRBJ2-5; D might be TRBD2 (5 bases). V was trimmed by 2 bases and J by 5 bases, leaving 12 bases between them. The CDR3 is 14 amino acids. CDR1 SGHTA and CDR2 FQGNSA come from the germline V gene. The CDR3: CASSLSRGRETQYF. CDR3 bases: TGTGCCAGCAGCTTATCCCGGGGTCGCGAGACCCAGTACTTC. Based on the CDR3 plus reference TRBV7-2 and TRBJ2-5, the full variable domain is GAGVSQSPSNKVTEKGKDVELRCDPISGHTALYWYRQSLGQGLEFLIYFQGNSAPDKSGLPSDRFSAERTGGSVSTLTIQRTQQEDSAVYLCASSLSRGRETQYFGPGTRLLVL.

This chain connects TRBV18 to TRBJ1-5, with D possibly TRBD1 on 5 matching bases. Germline V gene data show CDR1 as KGHSH and CDR2 as LQKENI. V lost 6 bases to trimming and J lost 1 base, with 16 bases between them. The length of the CDR3 is 16 residues. DNA of the CDR3: TGTGCCAGCTCTCTCGGAACGGGGGGGAGCAATCAGCCCCAGCATTTT. It specifies CASSLGTGGSNQPQHF.

At least ten counts were recorded for this clonotype. The rearrangement joins TRBV7-9 to TRBJ1-3; D is perhaps TRBD1 (6 bases). Germline V lookup: CDR1 SEHNR, CDR2 FQNEAQ (reference sequence). Trimming took 4 bases from V and 1 from J, leaving 8 bases between them. The CDR3 runs 14 residues. The CDR3 DNA sequence: TGTGCCAGCAGCTACACAGGGTCTGGAAACACCATATATTTT. Residues: CASSYTGSGNTIYF.

This clonotype was detected a few times. The chain couples TRBV18 to TRBJ2-1, with D uncertain. The CDR3 has 15 residues. Trimming pared 3 bases from V and 0 bases from J, leaving 9 bases between. The V gene's germline CDR1 is KGHSH and CDR2 LQKENI. CDR3 sequence: CASSPIWSSYNEQFF. CDR3 nucleotide sequence: TGTGCCAGCTCACCGATCTGGAGCTCCTACAATGAGCAGTTCTTC.

The chain has TRBV7-2 and TRBJ2-3; the D is unclear. Germline V CDR1 and CDR2: SGHTA, FQGNSA. This CDR3 is built from 13 residues. Trimming stripped 0 bases from V and 3 bases from J, with 4 bases between. DNA of the CDR3: TGTGCCAGCAGCTTAGCTGAGACAGATACGCAGTATTTT. It encodes CASSLAETDTQYF.